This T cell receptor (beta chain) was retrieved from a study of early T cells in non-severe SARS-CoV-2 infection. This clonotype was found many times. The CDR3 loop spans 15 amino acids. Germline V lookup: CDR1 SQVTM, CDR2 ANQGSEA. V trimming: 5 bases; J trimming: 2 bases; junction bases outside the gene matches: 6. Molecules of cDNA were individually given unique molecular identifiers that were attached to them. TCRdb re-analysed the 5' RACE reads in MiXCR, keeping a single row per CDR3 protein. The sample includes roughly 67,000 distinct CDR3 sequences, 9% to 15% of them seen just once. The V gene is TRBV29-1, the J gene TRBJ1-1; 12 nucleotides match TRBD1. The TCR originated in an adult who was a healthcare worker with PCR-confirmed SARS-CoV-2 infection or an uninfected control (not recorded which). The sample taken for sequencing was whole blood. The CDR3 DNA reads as TGCAGCGTTTCCGGGACAGGGGGCTCAAACACTGAAGCTTTCTTT. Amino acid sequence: CSVSGTGGSNTEAFF.